The 28 T cell receptor beta chains reported below all come from one sample, sequenced in a study of Graves' ophthalmopathy and Graves' hyperthyroidism. Amplification of TCR beta CDR3 regions used RNA transcripts. First-round RT-PCR with HTBI primers preceded a second-round multiplex PCR. Using its own MiXCR run on the multiplex PCR reads, TCRdb lists one record per CDR3 protein. This repertoire shows just over 400,000 distinct CDR3 sequences, roughly 20% found once; its top ten account for roughly 3.2%. Input material: peripheral blood. The receptor set was obtained from a woman in her late teens or twenties with stable Graves' hyperthyroidism.

This clonotype was picked up many times. The chain recombines TRBV19 with TRBJ2-5, with 8 nucleotides matching TRBD2. This CDR3 is built from 15 residues. Germline V gene lookup returns CDR1 LNHDA and CDR2 SQIVND (reference sequence). The junction had 11 bases not matched to a gene; V was cut back by 7 bases and J by 4 bases. CDR3 protein: CASTPTTGGPETQYF. In DNA form, the CDR3 reads TGTGCCAGTACCCCGACGACGGGAGGGCCAGAGACCCAGTACTTC. Using reference TRBV19 and TRBJ2-5 for the parts outside the CDR3, the full variable domain is DGGITQSPKYLFRKEGQNVTLSCEQNLNHDAMYWYRQDPGQGLRLIYYSQIVNDFQKGDIAEGYSVSREKKESFPLTVTSAQKNPTAFYLCASTPTTGGPETQYFGPGTRLLVL.

This clonotype showed up just once. This rearrangement joins TRBV28 to TRBJ1-1; no firm D call. This CDR3 comprises 13 residues. Between the trimmed V and J ends, which lost 2 bases and 3 bases, there was a span of 7 bases. The germline V gene encodes CDR1 MDHEN and CDR2 SYDVKM. The CDR3 nucleotides read TGTGCCAGCAGTTTAGGAGATTACACTGAAGCTTTCTTT. Amino acid sequence: CASSLGDYTEAFF.

This clonotype was counted ten times or more. V gene TRBV12-3 or TRBV12-4 combines with J gene TRBJ2-5; 9 bases map to TRBD2. CDR3 size: 16 residues. J gave up 4 bases and V 3 bases, and 9 bases lay outside the gene matches. In DNA, the CDR3 is TGTGCCAGCAGTTTCGTGCCTAGCGGGGTGGGAGAGACCCAGTACTTC. Translating it yields CASSFVPSGVGETQYF.

This clonotype occurred many times. The chain combines TRBV6-5 with TRBJ2-5; D is unclear. The length of the CDR3 is 13 residues. Germline V gene lookup returns CDR1 MNHEY and CDR2 SVGAGI. Trimming took 4 bases from V and 3 from J, leaving 9 bases between them. In nucleotides, the CDR3 is TGTGCCAGCAGTTTATCCTTAGAAGAGACCCAGTACTTC. Amino acids: CASSLSLEETQYF.

J is TRBJ2-3 and V is TRBV7-6; D unclear. Looked up from germline, CDR1 is SGHVS and CDR2 is FNYEAQ. This CDR3 spans 16 amino acids. Trimming pared 2 bases from V and 0 bases from J, leaving 12 bases between. CDR3 residues: CASSLTEQLSTDTQYF. In DNA, the CDR3 is TGTGCCAGCAGCTTAACCGAACAGCTTAGCACAGATACGCAGTATTTT.

The rearrangement joins TRBV6-1 to TRBJ2-7; perhaps TRBD1 as D (6 bases). The CDR3 totals 14 residues. In germline, CDR1 is MNHNS, CDR2 SASEGT. Trimming removed 6 bases from V and 3 bases from J, with 15 bases in between. CDR3 amino acids: CASSWTVGDYEQYF. The CDR3 DNA sequence: TGTGCCAGCAGCTGGACAGTTGGGGACTACGAGCAGTACTTC.

There are many counts of this clonotype. This chain connects TRBV11-2 to TRBJ2-7, with 8 bases that match TRBD1. The CDR3 consists of 16 residues. The V gene's germline CDR1 is SGHAT and CDR2 FQNNGV. The ends lost 0 bases at V and 4 bases at J; junction bases unmatched: 8. The CDR3 DNA reads TGTGCCAGCAGCTTAGACAGGGGGCGCGGTTGGTACGAGCAGTACTTC. It encodes CASSLDRGRGWYEQYF.

This clonotype was seen ten or more times. V usage is TRBV12-3 or TRBV12-4 and J usage is TRBJ1-1; perhaps TRBD1 as D (5 bases). CDR3 length: 12 amino acids. Trimming took off 5 bases at V and 12 bases at J, with 16 bases between the two ends. The CDR3: CASSTGTAAPFF. The CDR3 DNA follows: TGTGCCAGCAGTACTGGGACTGCCGCACCTTTCTTT.

There are many counts of this clonotype. The chain employs TRBV11-3 and TRBJ2-2, with D hard to call. Per germline, CDR1 SGHNT and CDR2 YENEEA. This CDR3 spans 16 amino acids. The V gene lost 3 bases and the J gene lost 2 bases, with 13 bases spanning the gap. The CDR3 reads CASSFSPGANTGELFF. CDR3 nucleotide sequence: TGTGCCAGCAGCTTTTCACCGGGCGCAAACACCGGGGAGCTGTTTTTT.

In its sample, this clonotype was seen many times. The rearrangement uses TRBV14 and TRBJ1-1; D is possibly TRBD1 (6 bases). The CDR3 has 13 residues. Germline CDR1 reads SGHDN; CDR2 reads FVKESK. Trimming stripped 5 bases from V and 4 bases from J, with 11 bases between. Here the CDR3 DNA reads TGTGCCAGCAGCATAACAGGGCCCACTGAAGCTTTCTTT. Its protein is CASSITGPTEAFF.

A word on this clonotype: A read error may account for a junction end that differs from germline. The chain carries TRBV27 and TRBJ2-2; perhaps TRBD2 as D (5 bases). The CDR3 loop spans 14 amino acids. Germline V gene lookup returns CDR1 MNHEY and CDR2 SMNVEV (reference sequence). Written as DNA, the CDR3 is TGTGCCAGCAGTTTTCAGGTCGACACCGGGGATCTGTTTTTT. This gives the protein CASSFQVDTGDLFF.

This clonotype was detected many times. This chain uses TRBV6-5 with TRBJ1-2; 8 bases are a match to TRBD1. CDR1 is MNHEY, CDR2 SVGAGI, per germline. J gave up 4 bases and V 5 bases, and 12 bases lay outside the gene matches. This CDR3 comprises 16 residues. CDR3 residues: CASSSRDRILIYGYTF. The CDR3, as DNA: TGTGCCAGCAGTAGCCGGGACAGGATATTGATCTATGGCTACACCTTC.

The rearrangement links TRBV29-1 to TRBJ2-2; TRBD1 aligns across 10 bases. Germline V gives CDR1 SQVTM, CDR2 ANQGSEA. This CDR3 is 14 amino acids long. Trimming cost V 6 bases and J 4 bases; bases outside gene matches: 5. The CDR3 DNA sequence: TGCAGCGTAGGACAGGGGGGGAGCACCGGGGAGCTGTTTTTT. Encoded protein: CSVGQGGSTGELFF.

This sequence joins TRBV4-1 and TRBJ1-6, with D perhaps TRBD1 (5 bases). Per germline, CDR1 MGHRA and CDR2 YSYEKL. V was pared by 1 base and J by 7 bases, with 14 bases between. The CDR3 runs to 16 residues. The CDR3 loop reads CASSQGVTARNSPLHF. The DNA for the CDR3 is TGCGCCAGCAGCCAAGGGGTGACAGCGAGGAATTCACCCCTCCACTTT.

This clonotype was observed many times. V is TRBV12-3 or TRBV12-4 and J is TRBJ1-5, with D maybe TRBD1 (5 bases). This CDR3 comprises 15 residues. Trimming took off 1 base at V and 2 bases at J, with 9 bases between the two ends. CDR3 sequence reads: CASSLGGGRNQPQHF. In DNA, the CDR3 is TGTGCCAGCAGTTTAGGGGGCGGACGCAATCAGCCCCAGCATTTT.

Ten or more counts support this clonotype. CDR3 loop: CSASSLYEQYF. The CDR3 coding sequence is TGCAGTGCTAGCAGCCTTTACGAGCAGTACTTC. The chain recombines TRBV20-1 with TRBJ2-7; no reliable D call. The CDR3 runs 11 residues. V was shortened by 3 bases and J by 4 bases, with 7 bases between the two germline ends. Per the germline V gene, CDR1 is DFQATT and CDR2 is SNEGSKA (reference sequence).

This sequence joins TRBV6-2 or TRBV6-3 and TRBJ1-6; a weak D match, TRBD1 (6 bases). The CDR3 is 14 residues long. Trimming left V 7 bases short and J 7 bases short, with 14 bases between. Germline CDR1 reads MNHEY; CDR2 reads SVGEGT. This chain's CDR3 is CASTEDRVNSPLHF. The CDR3 DNA follows: TGTGCCAGCACCGAGGACAGAGTAAATTCACCCCTCCACTTT.

This clonotype came up a few times. V gene TRBV5-1 combines with J gene TRBJ2-2, with TRBD1 identical over 12 bases. The CDR3 sequence is 16 residues long. J was trimmed by 7 bases and V by 3 bases; bases with no gene match: 7. Germline V CDR1 and CDR2: SGHRS, YFSETQ. The CDR3 nucleotides read TGCGCCAGCAGCTGGGGGACAGGGGGCGCAGGCGGGGAGCTGTTTTTT. Its protein is CASSWGTGGAGGELFF.

This clonotype was seen more than once but under ten times. The chain couples TRBV18 to TRBJ1-2; no firm D call. With 3 bases removed from V and 3 bases from J, the gap between germline ends came to 11 bases. Germline values: CDR1 KGHSH, CDR2 LQKENI. This CDR3 has 14 residues. The chain's CDR3 is CASSPSGIDYGYTF. The CDR3, as DNA: TGTGCCAGCTCACCGTCGGGGATAGACTATGGCTACACCTTC.

This clonotype occurred many times. This chain joins TRBV6-2 or TRBV6-3 and TRBJ2-7; tentatively, D is TRBD1 or TRBD2 (5 bases each). The V gene's germline CDR1 is MNHEY and CDR2 SVGEGT. Trimming pared 4 bases from V and 3 bases from J, leaving 16 bases between. This CDR3 region has 15 residues. In DNA, the CDR3 is TGTGCCAGCAGTTCCCCGAGCAGGGAGAGCTACGAGCAGTACTTC. It encodes CASSSPSRESYEQYF.

This clonotype was counted at least ten times. V gene TRBV11-3 combines with J gene TRBJ2-6, with a weak D call TRBD2 (5 bases). The CDR3 contains 17 residues. V lost 5 bases to trimming and J lost 0 bases, with 14 bases between them. The germline gives CDR1 SGHNT, CDR2 YENEEA. CDR3 in DNA: TGTGCCAGCAGCCTTGGACTTCGAGGCTCTGGGGCCAACGTCCTGACTTTC. It translates to CASSLGLRGSGANVLTF.

V and J are TRBV6-1 and TRBJ2-7; weak D call: TRBD1 (6 bases). Germline V gives CDR1 MNHNS, CDR2 SASEGT. Trimming stripped 8 bases from V and 4 bases from J, with 9 bases between. The CDR3 has 11 amino acids. The CDR3 sequence is CASLGTYEQYF. The CDR3 DNA is TGTGCCAGCTTAGGGACATACGAGCAGTACTTC.

This clonotype was observed at least ten times. The chain couples TRBV2 to TRBJ2-7; TRBD2 matches 11 bases. CDR3 length equals 14 residues. Trimming cost V 6 bases and J 4 bases; bases outside gene matches: 5. Per germline, CDR1 SNHLY and CDR2 FYNNEI. CDR3: CASREGLAAYEQYF. In DNA, the CDR3 is TGTGCCAGCAGGGAGGGACTAGCGGCTTACGAGCAGTACTTC.

The chain couples TRBV7-9 to TRBJ1-1, with a possible D match to TRBD1 (6 bases). Germline-derived CDR1 and CDR2 are SEHNR and FQNEAQ (reference sequence). The CDR3 is 15 amino acids. V lost 5 bases and J 0 bases, leaving 13 bases between the germline ends. This chain's CDR3 is CASSQRTVMNTEAFF. The CDR3 nucleotides are TGTGCCAGCAGCCAACGGACAGTGATGAACACTGAAGCTTTCTTT.

This clonotype has a count of ten or more. This may be a read error, as it is one base from a much larger clone. The chain links TRBV6-5 to TRBJ1-6; D is undetermined. Germline V gene sequence: CDR1 MNHEY, CDR2 SVGAGI. The CDR3 loop spans 13 amino acids. The CDR3 bases are TGTGCCAGCAGTTACAGCGGAATTGGACCCTTCCACTTT. It yields the protein CASSYSGIGPFHF.

Of note for this clonotype: Being one base from a much bigger clone, this may be a read error. V is TRBV19 and J is TRBJ2-5; maybe TRBD2 (6 bases). CDR3 length: 15 amino acids. The germline CDR1 and CDR2 sequences are LNHDA and SQIVND (reference sequence). The CDR3 nucleotides read TGTGCCAGTAGTATTCGGGCGGGGTTTCAAGAGACCAAGTACTTC. Translating gives CASSIRAGFQETKYF.

This clonotype was recorded a few times. J is TRBJ1-3 and V is TRBV27, with 7 nucleotides matching TRBD1. Germline V lookup: CDR1 MNHEY, CDR2 SMNVEV (reference sequence). Trimming removed 6 bases from V and 6 bases from J; junction bases left unmatched: 2. The CDR3 has 12 residues. CDR3 region: CASRGQENTIYF. CDR3 DNA: TGTGCCAGCAGAGGACAGGAAAACACCATATATTTT.

V is TRBV6-2 or TRBV6-3 and J is TRBJ1-1; unclear D gene. CDR3 size: 13 residues. The V gene lost 8 bases and the J gene lost 0 bases, with 10 bases spanning the gap. Germline CDR1 reads MNHEY; CDR2 reads SVGEGT. The CDR3 loop is CASGDFMNTEAFF. The CDR3 region has the DNA TGTGCCAGCGGGGATTTCATGAACACTGAAGCTTTCTTT.